Detailed here is one TCR beta chain. Its target antigen remains unknown. Per-nucleotide qualities are absent, and no much larger clonotype sits a single base away. Libraries were constructed by PCR. The run used an Illumina HiSeq 2500. TCR library preparation used molecular barcoding, with unique molecular identifiers applied to normalize quantification of the TCRbeta repertoire. The raw public data were reprocessed by TCRdb itself: fastp quality trimming at Q25, MiXCR clonotype calling, in-frame beta chains only. Every CDR3 protein is listed once, alongside the most common genes and DNA of its rows. The sample includes 350,000 to 450,000 distinct CDR3 sequences, with about a fifth observed a single time. The ten largest account for around 4% of the sample. The CDR3, cysteine through phenylalanine, is 15 amino acids long. Only CDR3 DNA remains: 45 bases, in frame from the first base. Trimming takes 5 bases off V and 3 bases off J; junction bases not matched to a gene: 7. The germline V gene encodes CDR1 SGHTA and CDR2 FQGTGA.

The record originates from a study of T-cell reconstitution after alpha-beta-depleted transplantation in children (dated by TCRdb to the mid-2010s). A note on the overall study: The study quantitatively tracked T-cell immune reconstitution after TCRalphabeta/CD19-depleted allogeneic hematopoietic cell transplantation in children using TCR repertoire profiling.

The receptor chain draws on TRBV7-3 and TRBJ2-1; the central 7 bases match TRBD2. This receptor was obtained from a human donor who donated a stem cell graft to a child with acute myeloid leukemia. Sequenced material: PBMCs from the stem cell graft donor, taken from the stem cell graft. The nucleotides are TGTGCCAGCAGCCCTCAACTAGCGCGCTACAATGAGCAGTTCTTC. Its translation reads: CASSPQLARYNEQFF.